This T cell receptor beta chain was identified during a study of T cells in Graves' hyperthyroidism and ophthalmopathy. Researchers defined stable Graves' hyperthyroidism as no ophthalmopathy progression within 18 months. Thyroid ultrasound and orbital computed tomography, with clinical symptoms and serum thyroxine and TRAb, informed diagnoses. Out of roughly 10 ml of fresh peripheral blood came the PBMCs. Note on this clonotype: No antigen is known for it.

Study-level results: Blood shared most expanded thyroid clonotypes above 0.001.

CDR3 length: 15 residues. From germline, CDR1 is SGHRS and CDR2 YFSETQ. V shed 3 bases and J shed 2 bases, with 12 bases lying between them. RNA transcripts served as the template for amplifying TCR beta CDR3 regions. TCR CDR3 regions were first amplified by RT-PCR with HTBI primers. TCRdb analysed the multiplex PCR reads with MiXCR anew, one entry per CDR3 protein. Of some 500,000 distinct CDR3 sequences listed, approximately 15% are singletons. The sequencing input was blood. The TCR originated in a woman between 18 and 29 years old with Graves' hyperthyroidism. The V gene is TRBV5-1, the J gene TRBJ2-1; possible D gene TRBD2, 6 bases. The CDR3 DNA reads TGCGCCAGCAGCTACCAGTCTAGCGCCTACAATGAGCAGTTCTTC. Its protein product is CASSYQSSAYNEQFF.